The clone carrying this TCR beta chain was counted between two and nine times. These data are taken from a study of blood T cell repertoires in COVID-19. About the study: Both acute and convalescent COVID-19 samples were obtained from the United States, Italy and Spain.

Authors' analysis steps: Reference gene primer amplification in the assay estimated nucleated cell counts. The data were produced by immunoSEQ multiplex PCR, yet TCRdb's version contains in-frame clones alone and is incomplete. Clone size and the V and J calls come from that table; the DNA yielded D and trimming. The data contain approximately 97,000 clones, 87% of them singletons. The sequenced sample was peripheral blood. The source of this sequence is a man between 45 and 60 years old with active COVID-19.

The CDR3 region has the DNA TGTGCCAGCAGTGGGACAGGGGAATTATACGAGCAGTACTTC. Protein product: CASSGTGELYEQYF. The chain is built from TRBV28 and TRBJ2-7; 10 bases map to TRBD1. V lost 5 bases, J lost 4 bases, and 5 bases stayed unmatched. From germline, CDR1 is MDHEN and CDR2 SYDVKM. The CDR3 length is 14 residues.